This TCR beta chain originates from a study of blood T cell repertoires in COVID-19. In germline, CDR1 is SEHNR, CDR2 FQNEAQ (reference sequence). This CDR3 region has 13 residues. Trimming removed 5 bases at V and 7 bases at J, with 14 bases between. Those who participated ranged in age from about 18 to 89 years and resided in about 24 US areas. A COVID-19 case had been met by exposed participants during the 2 weeks before study entry. Method: immunoSEQ multiplex PCR; TCRdb's copy keeps in-frame clones and lacks some. The profile shows fewer than 250,000 clones, approximately 83% of them singletons. This clonotype originated in a woman aged 45-65 years who had been exposed to COVID-19. J is TRBJ1-2 and V is TRBV7-9, with TRBD1 as a possible D gene (6 bases). Sequencing was performed on PBMCs or T cells enriched from blood (not recorded which). CDR3 in DNA: TGTGCCAGCAGCCTTGACAGGATTGGTGGCTACACCTTC. The encoded protein is CASSLDRIGGYTF.